The 13 T cell receptor beta chains presented below share a single source sample, sequenced in a study of OX40 agonist ivuxolimab in advanced cancers. The method was the immunoSEQ multiplex PCR assay. TCRdb re-hosts the immuneACCESS table, in-frame sequences only. Its copies lack some clones; in the studies checked, an unresolved V gene accounts for under half of them, and the cause for the rest is not known. Within this sample are about 69,000 clones, with approximately 93% of them counted one time only. The top ten clonotypes cover about 0.3% of the sample. The specimen comprised CD4+ or CD8+ T cells sorted from blood, sampled in a trial of the OX40 agonist ivuxolimab. The receptors were gathered from an adult with an advanced solid tumor such as melanoma, head and neck, liver or kidney cancer.

The chain carries TRBV27 and TRBJ1-6; TRBD1 aligns across 11 bases. Germline values: CDR1 MNHEY, CDR2 SMNVEV (reference sequence). There are 16 residues in the CDR3. V gave up 5 bases and J gave up 6 bases; unmatched junction bases: 6. CDR3 amino acids: CASSARDRGVNSPLHF. CDR3 bases: TGTGCCAGCAGTGCCCGGGACAGGGGGGTTAATTCACCCCTCCACTTT.

This chain uses TRBV19 with TRBJ2-2, with D uncertain. Germline loops: CDR1 LNHDA, CDR2 SQIVND (reference sequence). V lost 7 bases and J lost 6, with 6 bases in between. This CDR3 contains 11 residues. The CDR3 region has the DNA TGTGCCAGTAATTGGGCCGGGGAGCTGTTTTTT. Protein sequence: CASNWAGELFF.

The J gene is TRBJ1-5, the V gene TRBV2; D unresolved. With 2 bases removed from V and 0 bases from J, the gap between germline ends came to 8 bases. The CDR3 loop spans 15 amino acids. The germline gives CDR1 SNHLY, CDR2 FYNNEI. CDR3 DNA: TGTGCCAGCAGTGAAAGGAGATATAGCAATCAGCCCCAGCATTTT. It yields the protein CASSERRYSNQPQHF.

This chain joins TRBV10-3 and TRBJ1-1; 10 positions agree with TRBD1. Germline lookup yields CDR1 ENHRY and CDR2 SYGVKD. With V trimmed by 5 bases and J by 4 bases, 7 bases remained unmatched. The CDR3 totals 15 residues. This chain's CDR3 is CAISKTGGEVTEAFF. CDR3 coding DNA: TGTGCCATCAGTAAGACAGGGGGCGAGGTCACTGAAGCTTTCTTT.

The rearrangement joins TRBV19 to TRBJ1-5; unclear D gene. From germline, CDR1 is LNHDA and CDR2 SQIVND (reference sequence). V gave up 3 bases and J gave up 7 bases, with 10 bases separating them. CDR3 length: 13 amino acids. The CDR3 bases are TGTGCCAGTAGTATTGAAGTTGGGCAGCCCCAGCATTTT. Its translation: CASSIEVGQPQHF.

The chain couples TRBV30 to TRBJ2-1, with a possible D match to TRBD2 (5 bases). Germline V lookup: CDR1 GTSNPN, CDR2 SVGIG (reference sequence). The V gene lost 1 base and the J gene lost 0 bases, with 10 bases spanning the gap. The CDR3 length is 15 residues. CDR3 DNA sequence: TGTGCCTGGAGTGGAAGCGGTTCCTCCTACAATGAGCAGTTCTTC. It specifies CAWSGSGSSYNEQFF.

The V and J genes are TRBV28 and TRBJ2-2; D not resolved. Germline V gene sequence: CDR1 MDHEN, CDR2 SYDVKM. V lost 4 bases and J lost 2, with 14 bases in between. The CDR3 totals 16 residues. CDR3 nucleotide sequence: TGTGCCAGCAGTTCCTCTTTGTCGGGTAACACCGGGGAGCTGTTTTTT. It specifies CASSSSLSGNTGELFF.

The chain combines TRBV19 with TRBJ2-7; 8 bases map to TRBD1. Germline values: CDR1 LNHDA, CDR2 SQIVND (reference sequence). With V trimmed by 3 bases and J by 7 bases, 8 bases remained unmatched. This CDR3 has 14 amino acids. The chain's CDR3 is CASSILAQGAEQYF. Written as DNA, the CDR3 is TGTGCCAGTAGTATTCTGGCTCAGGGGGCGGAGCAGTACTTC.

The V call is TRBV5-1, the J call TRBJ2-2, with a weak D call TRBD2 (5 bases). There are 14 residues in the CDR3. Germline CDR1 reads SGHRS; CDR2 reads YFSETQ. V gave up 2 bases and J gave up 4 bases, with 9 bases separating them. CDR3 sequence reads: CASSFSGFTGELFF. The CDR3 nucleotides read TGCGCCAGCAGCTTCAGCGGCTTCACCGGGGAGCTGTTTTTT.

The genes are TRBV27 and TRBJ2-1, with 7 positions matching TRBD1. The V segment lost 8 bases and the J segment 4 bases; nucleotides outside the gene matches: 8. Looked up from germline, CDR1 is MNHEY and CDR2 is SMNVEV (reference sequence). The CDR3 is made up of 14 amino acids. In nucleotides, the CDR3 is TGTGCCAGCGCTGCACGACAGGGATACAATGAGCAGTTCTTC. Translation gives CASAARQGYNEQFF.

V gene TRBV19 combines with J gene TRBJ2-7; 9 bases are a match to TRBD1. V lost 5 bases and J lost 5; bases outside the gene matches: 7. Germline assignment: CDR1 LNHDA and CDR2 SQIVND (reference sequence). The CDR3 loop spans 14 amino acids. The CDR3 sequence is CASSSRTGANEQYF. The CDR3 DNA is TGTGCCAGTAGTTCAAGGACAGGGGCCAACGAGCAGTACTTC.

This clone has a handful of counts. The chain is built from TRBV6-1 and TRBJ1-1, with D uncertain. CDR1 and CDR2 from the germline V gene are MNHNS and SASEGT. The CDR3 sequence is 14 residues long. Trimming left V 2 bases short and J 4 bases short, with 11 bases between. The CDR3 here is CASSEYVEFTEAFF. The CDR3 DNA sequence: TGTGCCAGCAGTGAATATGTGGAGTTCACTGAAGCTTTCTTT.

The chain has TRBV5-1 and TRBJ1-1; D possibly corresponds to TRBD1 (6 bases). The length of the CDR3 is 16 residues. CDR1 is SGHRS, CDR2 YFSETQ, per germline. Trimming removed 0 bases from V and 5 bases from J, with 17 bases in between. CDR3 amino acids: CASSLGQGKPTTEAFF. For the CDR3, the DNA is TGCGCCAGCAGCTTGGGGCAGGGGAAGCCTACTACTGAAGCTTTCTTT.